Following are 11 T cell receptor beta chains from one sample sequenced in a study of spatial heterogeneity in lung cancer. TCRdb re-analysed the 5' RACE reads in MiXCR, keeping a single row per CDR3 protein. The table includes roughly 79,000 distinct CDR3 sequences, over 9.5% detected once. The time point: sample taken at primary tumor resection. Material for sequencing was whole RNA from tumor, nontumor lung or frozen PBMC, left unsorted. The material was PBMCs, obtained at surgery. The receptors shown here come from a male donor with early-stage non-small cell lung cancer.

In its sample, this clonotype was seen a few times. The chain employs TRBV7-9 and TRBJ2-1, with TRBD2 as a possible D gene (5 bases). Trimming took off 4 bases at V and 5 bases at J, with 18 bases between the two ends. Germline V gene sequence: CDR1 SEHNR, CDR2 FQNEAQ (reference sequence). There are 16 residues in the CDR3. DNA for the CDR3: TGTGCCAGCAGCTCTAGGCCTCGGGGAGCGGACAATGAGCAGTTCTTC. Translated, it gives CASSSRPRGADNEQFF.

This clonotype was seen only a few times. The chain uses TRBV29-1 and TRBJ1-1, with D hard to call. The V gene's germline CDR1 is SQVTM and CDR2 ANQGSEA. The V gene lost 6 bases and the J gene lost 7 bases, with 15 bases spanning the gap. CDR3 length: 12 amino acids. CDR3 DNA sequence: TGCAGCGTCGCGGACTCTACCTTTGAAGCTTTCTTT. Amino acids: CSVADSTFEAFF.

V usage is TRBV5-1 and J usage is TRBJ2-5, with a weak D call TRBD2 (6 bases). Germline CDR1 SGHRS, CDR2 YFSETQ. The CDR3 is 16 amino acids. V gave up 0 bases and J gave up 1 base, with 13 bases separating them. Here the CDR3 reads CASSLGPLAFQETQYF. In nucleotides, the CDR3 is TGCGCCAGCAGCTTGGGGCCACTAGCTTTCCAAGAGACCCAGTACTTC.

This clonotype was recorded a few times. The chain is built from TRBV2 and TRBJ1-2, with no clear D. This CDR3 is built from 16 residues. Germline CDR1 and CDR2: SNHLY and FYNNEI. Trimming stripped 6 bases from V and 8 bases from J, with 25 bases between. This CDR3 reads CASSTEVELVRGGYTF. CDR3 nucleotides: TGTGCCAGCAGCACCGAGGTGGAGTTAGTCCGAGGGGGCTACACCTTC. Full variable domain (outside the CDR3, taken from reference TRBV2 and TRBJ1-2): EPEVTQTPSHQVTQMGQEVILRCVPISNHLYFYWYRQILGQKVEFLVSFYNNEISEKSEIFDDQFSVERPDGSNFTLKIRSTKLEDSAMYFCASSTEVELVRGGYTFGSGTRLTVV.

Ten or more counts support this clonotype. The chain links TRBV19 to TRBJ1-1; D gene unclear. The V gene lost 6 bases and the J gene lost 6 bases, with 11 bases spanning the gap. The CDR3 totals 12 residues. The germline V gene encodes CDR1 LNHDA and CDR2 SQIVND (reference sequence). The CDR3 region has the DNA TGTGCCAGTAGCTTTCCTGGCCCTGAAGCTTTCTTT. Translating it yields CASSFPGPEAFF. Variable domain in full (rest from reference TRBV19 and TRBJ1-1): DGGITQSPKYLFRKEGQNVTLSCEQNLNHDAMYWYRQDPGQGLRLIYYSQIVNDFQKGDIAEGYSVSREKKESFPLTVTSAQKNPTAFYLCASSFPGPEAFFGQGTRLTVV.

There are a few counts of this clonotype. The rearrangement uses TRBV7-8 and TRBJ2-7; maybe TRBD2 (5 bases). CDR1 and CDR2 from the germline V gene are SGHVS and FQNEAQ. The CDR3 spans 13 residues. V was pared by 5 bases and J by 0 bases, with 8 bases between. CDR3 sequence reads: CASSPGNSYEQYF. For the CDR3, the DNA is TGTGCCAGCAGCCCGGGGAACTCCTACGAGCAGTACTTC. Supplemented by reference TRBV7-8 and TRBJ2-7, the full variable domain reads GAGVSQSPRYKVAKRGQDVALRCDPISGHVSLFWYQQALGQGPEFLTYFQNEAQLDKSGLPSDRFFAERPEGSVSTLKIQRTQQEDSAVYLCASSPGNSYEQYFGPGTRLTVT.

This clonotype was counted ten times or more. The V gene is TRBV14, the J gene TRBJ2-1; D is uncertain. The germline CDR1 and CDR2 sequences are SGHDN and FVKESK. The V gene lost 4 bases and the J gene lost 7 bases, with 8 bases spanning the gap. The CDR3 length is 12 residues. Here the CDR3 reads CASSPLVNEQFF. The CDR3 nucleotides read TGTGCCAGCAGCCCTTTAGTGAATGAGCAGTTCTTC.

This chain joins TRBV2 and TRBJ1-1; D remains unclear. Trimming pared 4 bases from V and 5 bases from J, leaving 14 bases between. The CDR3 has 14 amino acids. The germline CDR1 and CDR2 sequences are SNHLY and FYNNEI. The CDR3 sequence is CASSGRAPLTEAFF. CDR3 coding DNA: TGTGCCAGCAGTGGCCGGGCCCCCCTGACTGAAGCTTTCTTT.

This chain uses TRBV5-8 with TRBJ2-2; D remains unclear. The CDR3 runs 12 residues. V was cut by 2 bases and J by 6 bases, with 5 bases left in between. CDR1 SGHTS and CDR2 YDEGEE come from the germline V gene. The CDR3 sequence: CASSLKAGELFF. The CDR3 nucleotides read TGTGCCAGCAGCTTAAAGGCCGGGGAGCTGTTTTTT.

This clonotype has just a few counts. The V gene is TRBV19, the J gene TRBJ2-5, with 7 bases lining up with TRBD2. Per germline, CDR1 LNHDA and CDR2 SQIVND (reference sequence). V gave up 0 bases and J gave up 8 bases; unmatched junction bases: 9. The CDR3 length is 15 residues. The CDR3 DNA reads TGTGCCAGTAGTATAGATCGGGAGCGGGGAAGAACCCAGTACTTC. Its translation is CASSIDRERGRTQYF.

There are a few counts of this clonotype. The J gene is TRBJ2-7, the V gene TRBV27; 8 positions agree with TRBD2. The CDR3 consists of 16 residues. Germline V gene data show CDR1 as MNHEY and CDR2 as SMNVEV (reference sequence). The J segment lost 0 bases and the V segment lost 0 bases, leaving 4 bases of the junction unmatched. The CDR3 sequence: CASSLSAGALSYEQYF. In DNA form, the CDR3 reads TGTGCCAGCAGTTTATCAGCGGGAGCTCTCTCCTACGAGCAGTACTTC.